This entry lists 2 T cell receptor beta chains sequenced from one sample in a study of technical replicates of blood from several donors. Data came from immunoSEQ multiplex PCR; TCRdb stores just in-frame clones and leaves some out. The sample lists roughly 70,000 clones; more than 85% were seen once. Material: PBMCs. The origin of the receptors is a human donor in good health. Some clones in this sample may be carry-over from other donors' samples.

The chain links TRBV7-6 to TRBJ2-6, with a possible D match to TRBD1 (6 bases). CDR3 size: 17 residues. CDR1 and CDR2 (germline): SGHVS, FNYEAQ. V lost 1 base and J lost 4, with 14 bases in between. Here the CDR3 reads CASSLGPGVLGANVLTF. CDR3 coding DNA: TGTGCCAGCAGCTTAGGGCCAGGGGTCCTCGGGGCCAACGTCCTGACTTTC.

The CDR3 coding sequence is TGTGCCAGCAGCGTAGGGACGGGAGGGGGGGAGCAGTACTTC. Encoded protein: CASSVGTGGGEQYF. The chain links TRBV9 to TRBJ2-7, with 8 positions matching TRBD2. V shed 0 bases, J shed 7 bases, and the junction held 6 bases outside the gene matches. The CDR3 covers 14 residues. CDR1 and CDR2 from the germline V gene are SGDLS and YYNGEE.